The T cell receptor beta chain described here comes from a study of patients and donors after allogeneic stem cell transplantation. One entry per CDR3 protein results from TCRdb running MiXCR on the RT-PCR reads. This sample has about a million distinct CDR3 sequences; more than 15% occur once, and the top ten carry 5% to 6.5%. The sequenced material came from blood, either unsorted or a sorted T cell fraction (not recorded which). This receptor was obtained from a human donor who was either an allogeneic HSCT recipient or a stem cell or donor lymphocyte infusion donor (not recorded which). It is not recorded whose cells these are; they may come from a transplant donor.

The CDR3 loop is CSVVVAGAPMQYF. The CDR3 nucleotides are TGCAGCGTTGTGGTCGCAGGGGCCCCGATGCAGTACTTC. V and J are TRBV29-1 and TRBJ2-7, with D tentatively TRBD1 (6 bases). The germline CDR1 and CDR2 sequences are SQVTM and ANQGSEA. V dropped 4 bases and J dropped 9 bases, with 19 bases sitting between them. The CDR3 has 13 residues.